These T cell receptor beta chains were read from a single sample in a study of Tregs in tolerant kidney transplant recipients. Assay used: immunoSEQ multiplex PCR; TCRdb lists only in-frame clones, some missing. The sample holds 90,000 to 150,000 clones, about 90% seen once. Sequenced: CD4+ T cells from blood. These receptors originate from a human donor in good health. CDR3s include the opening cysteine and the closing phenylalanine or tryptophan. A D gene is named only where the DNA matches it firmly. Size values are once, few and many counts, or a class for expanded clones, and some rows have none.

TRBV11-1	TRBJ2-3	.	TRBD1	CASSHRGDTQYF	TGTGCCAGCAGCCACAGGGGGGATACGCAGTATTTT
TRBV10-3	TRBJ2-7	once	.	CATHVRDDRNLVYEQYF	TGTGCCACGCACGTAAGAGACGACAGAAACTTAGTCTACGAGCAGTACTTC
TRBV5-8	TRBJ2-1	.	TRBD2	CASSSWALRDYQTYNEQFF	TGTGCCAGCAGCTCATGGGCGCTCCGGGACTATCAAACCTACAATGAGCAGTTCTTC
TRBV27	TRBJ2-7	.	TRBD1	CASSPNLMPAGTDSYEQYF	TGTGCCAGCAGTCCTAACTTAATGCCGGCCGGGACAGATTCCTACGAGCAGTACTTC
TRBV7-9	TRBJ2-7	.	.	CASSLGGSTYEQYF	TGTGCCAGCAGCTTAGGAGGCAGTACCTACGAGCAGTACTTC
TRBV5-5	TRBJ2-1	.	.	CASSFAGAADYNEQFF	TGTGCCAGCAGCTTCGCGGGGGCCGCGGACTACAATGAGCAGTTCTTC
TRBV19	TRBJ1-1	.	.	CASAYRRNTEAFF	TGTGCCAGTGCCTACAGGAGGAACACTGAAGCTTTCTTT
TRBV20-1	TRBJ2-3	.	TRBD2	CSAYSGRVDF	TGCAGTGCTTATAGCGGGAGAGTAGATTTT
TRBV5-4	TRBJ2-3	.	.	CASSFGPLGDTQYF	TGTGCCAGCAGCTTCGGACCTCTGGGAGATACGCAGTATTTT
TRBV11-1	TRBJ2-5	.	TRBD2	CASSLGTSGGSMAETQYF	TGTGCCAGCAGCTTAGGGACTAGCGGGGGGTCCATGGCAGAGACCCAGTACTTC
TRBV7-3	TRBJ2-1	.	.	CASSLTWAAYNEQFF	TGTGCCAGCAGCTTAACCTGGGCGGCGTACAATGAGCAGTTCTTC
TRBV25-1	TRBJ2-2	.	.	CASGLVGGTGELFF	TGTGCCAGCGGGCTGGTTGGTGGCACCGGGGAGCTGTTTTTT
TRBV5-4	TRBJ2-1	once	.	CASSLRLEVDEQFF	TGTGCCAGCAGCTTGAGGCTCGAGGTCGATGAGCAGTTCTTC
TRBV18	TRBJ1-1	.	TRBD1	CASSQTGVNTEAFF	TGTGCCAGCTCACAAACAGGGGTGAACACTGAAGCTTTCTTT
TRBV14	TRBJ1-1	.	.	CASSQNRYGTEAFF	TGTGCCAGCAGCCAAAACAGGTATGGCACTGAAGCTTTCTTT
TRBV6-5	TRBJ1-3	.	.	CASRGAGALGNTIYF	TGTGCCAGCCGGGGCGCGGGGGCGTTGGGAAACACCATATATTTT
TRBV5-1	TRBJ2-3	.	.	CASSYSTDTQYF	TGCGCCAGCAGCTATAGCACAGATACGCAGTATTTT
TRBV18	TRBJ1-2	.	.	CASSPQVINYGYTF	TGTGCCAGCTCACCACAGGTGATTAACTATGGCTACACCTTC
TRBV5-4	TRBJ1-6	.	.	CASSLDFIVFNNSPLHF	TGTGCCAGCAGCTTGGATTTTATTGTCTTCAATAATTCACCCCTCCACTTT
TRBV12-2	TRBJ2-1	.	.	CASRLTRGTNEQFF	TGTGCAAGTCGCTTAACGCGGGGAACCAATGAGCAGTTCTTC
TRBV6-1	TRBJ1-5	.	.	CASSPQIGNNQPQHF	TGTGCCAGCAGTCCGCAAATAGGGAACAATCAGCCCCAGCATTTT
TRBV5-1	TRBJ1-1	.	.	CASSLARSQGTEAFF	TGCGCCAGCAGCTTGGCCAGGAGTCAGGGGACTGAAGCTTTCTTT
TRBV11-2	TRBJ1-1	.	.	CASSLVGGLNTEAFF	TGTGCCAGCAGCTTAGTAGGTGGGTTGAACACTGAAGCTTTCTTT
TRBV13	TRBJ1-3	.	.	CASRFRNTIYF	TGTGCCAGCAGGTTTCGAAACACCATATATTTT
TRBV15	TRBJ1-2	.	TRBD1	CATSRADRGGYTF	TGTGCCACCAGCAGAGCCGACAGGGGAGGCTACACCTTC
TRBV6-5	TRBJ1-2	.	.	CASGEVGARGYTF	TGTGCCAGCGGGGAGGTTGGGGCGAGGGGCTACACCTTC
TRBV18	TRBJ2-4	.	.	CASSVREKNIQYF	TGTGCCAGCTCAGTCCGGGAGAAAAACATTCAGTACTTC
TRBV5-1	TRBJ2-3	once	.	CASSWPREARTDTQYF	TGCGCCAGCAGCTGGCCCCGAGAGGCCCGCACAGATACGCAGTATTTT
TRBV4-2	TRBJ2-7	.	.	CASSQSGTVYEQYF	TGTGCCAGCAGCCAATCCGGGACTGTCTACGAGCAGTACTTC
TRBV6-1	TRBJ1-1	.	.	CASSEGRNTEAFF	TGTGCCAGCAGTGAAGGGCGGAACACTGAAGCTTTCTTT
TRBV6-1	TRBJ1-1	.	.	CASSEAGGPTEAFF	TGTGCCAGCAGTGAAGCGGGAGGGCCCACTGAAGCTTTCTTT
TRBV20-1	TRBJ2-5	.	.	CSARDGETQYF	TGCAGTGCTAGAGATGGAGAGACCCAGTACTTC
TRBV6-6	TRBJ1-4	.	.	CASRSVPNEKLFF	TGTGCCAGCCGGTCCGTACCTAATGAAAAACTGTTTTTT
TRBV19	TRBJ2-7	.	.	CASSIGRLTYEQYF	TGTGCCAGTAGTATAGGCCGCCTGACCTACGAGCAGTACTTC
TRBV7-3	TRBJ2-3	.	.	CASSLDRRTDTQYF	TGTGCCAGCAGCTTAGACAGGAGGACAGATACGCAGTATTTT
TRBV5-1	TRBJ2-5	.	.	CASSLGPGEGETQYF	TGCGCCAGCAGCTTGGGTCCGGGCGAGGGAGAGACCCAGTACTTC
TRBV10-3	TRBJ2-4	.	.	CAISEGKNIQYF	TGTGCCATCAGTGAGGGGAAAAACATTCAGTACTTC
TRBV19	TRBJ1-5	once	.	CASIGGEWSNQPQHF	TGTGCCAGTATTGGAGGGGAGTGGAGCAATCAGCCCCAGCATTTT
TRBV4-1	TRBJ2-5	.	TRBD2	CASSQDLSGGLGETQYF	TGCGCCAGCAGCCAAGATCTCAGCGGGGGGCTGGGAGAGACCCAGTACTTC
TRBV5-1	TRBJ2-7	.	.	CASQTAGGPYEQYF	TGCGCCAGCCAAACCGCCGGGGGCCCCTACGAGCAGTACTTC
TRBV28	TRBJ1-2	.	TRBD1	CASSLPGTGENYGYTF	TGTGCCAGCAGTTTACCCGGGACAGGGGAGAACTATGGCTACACCTTC
TRBV2	TRBJ1-5	.	.	CASSEWSTSNQPQHF	TGTGCCAGCAGTGAATGGAGCACAAGCAATCAGCCCCAGCATTTT
TRBV19	TRBJ1-2	.	.	CASNPTPGNYGYTF	TGTGCCAGTAATCCGACACCTGGCAACTATGGCTACACCTTC
TRBV5-1	TRBJ2-2	.	.	CASSLLEGGITGELFF	TGCGCCAGCAGCTTGTTGGAAGGGGGAATCACCGGGGAGCTGTTTTTT
TRBV27	TRBJ2-1	once	.	CASSSSVSDYNEQFF	TGTGCCAGCAGTTCCTCAGTTAGCGATTACAATGAGCAGTTCTTC
TRBV6-6	TRBJ2-1	.	TRBD1	CASSYVAGQVFPEQFF	TGTGCCAGCAGTTACGTTGCTGGACAGGTCTTTCCAGAGCAGTTCTTC
TRBV5-1	TRBJ2-7	.	TRBD2	CASSFGTSGRYSYEQYF	TGCGCCAGCAGCTTCGGGACTAGCGGGAGGTACTCCTACGAGCAGTACTTC
TRBV11-2	TRBJ2-1	.	.	CASSLGPRYQFF	TGTGCCAGCAGCTTAGGCCCTCGATACCAGTTCTTC
TRBV14	TRBJ2-1	once	.	CASSPFMGTGKNEQFF	TGTGCCAGCAGCCCTTTCATGGGTACAGGGAAGAATGAGCAGTTCTTC
TRBV18	TRBJ2-1	.	TRBD2	CASSPTGLRDNEQFF	TGTGCCAGCTCACCTACGGGACTAAGAGACAATGAGCAGTTCTTC
TRBV5-1	TRBJ1-4	.	TRBD1	CASSLGTGSAEKLFF	TGCGCCAGCAGCTTGGGGACAGGGTCCGCTGAAAAACTGTTTTTT
TRBV11-2	TRBJ1-4	.	TRBD1	CASSHRGRNNEKLFF	TGTGCCAGCAGCCACAGGGGACGGAATAATGAAAAACTGTTTTTT
TRBV6-4	TRBJ2-1	.	.	CASSVRGQGYGEQFF	TGTGCCAGCAGTGTTAGGGGCCAAGGGTACGGCGAGCAGTTCTTC
TRBV7-9	TRBJ1-3	.	TRBD1	CASSPDRGLGNTIYF	TGTGCCAGCAGCCCGGACAGGGGGCTTGGAAACACCATATATTTT